The entry that follows covers one T cell receptor (beta chain) sequence. The antigen is unknown. CDR3 length: 13 residues. V was trimmed by 7 bases and J by 12 bases, leaving 21 bases between them. CDR1 and CDR2 (germline): MNHNY, SVGAGI (reference sequence). Only one heparinised blood draw was taken per donor, and its volume averaged approximately 0.11 L. The authors sorted CD4+ naive, central memory, regulatory and stem cell-like memory cells via CD45RO/CCR7/CD25/CD127/CD95/CD27. This entry is derived from a study of beta chain features in type 1 diabetes. Study in general: When patients were set against healthy donors, age, gender and cell yields were similar.

What was sequenced were expressed TCRB transcripts, since all of the isolated RNA had been reverse transcribed. Sequencing used immunoSEQ multiplex PCR; TCRdb keeps in-frame clones, though not all of them. The table lists about 140,000 clones, about 7% of them singletons. Points from the study as a whole: TCRB CDR3 length was moderately but significantly reduced in all four CD4+ subsets of Type 1 diabetes patients.

The clonotype originates from a woman in her twenties or thirties in good health. Sequencing input: central memory CD4+ T cells from blood. The V call is TRBV6-6, the J call TRBJ1-1, with D perhaps TRBD1 (5 bases). This CDR3 is CASIGRTKDISFF. In nucleotides, the CDR3 is TGTGCCAGCATCGGACGGACGAAGGACATTTCTTTCTTT.